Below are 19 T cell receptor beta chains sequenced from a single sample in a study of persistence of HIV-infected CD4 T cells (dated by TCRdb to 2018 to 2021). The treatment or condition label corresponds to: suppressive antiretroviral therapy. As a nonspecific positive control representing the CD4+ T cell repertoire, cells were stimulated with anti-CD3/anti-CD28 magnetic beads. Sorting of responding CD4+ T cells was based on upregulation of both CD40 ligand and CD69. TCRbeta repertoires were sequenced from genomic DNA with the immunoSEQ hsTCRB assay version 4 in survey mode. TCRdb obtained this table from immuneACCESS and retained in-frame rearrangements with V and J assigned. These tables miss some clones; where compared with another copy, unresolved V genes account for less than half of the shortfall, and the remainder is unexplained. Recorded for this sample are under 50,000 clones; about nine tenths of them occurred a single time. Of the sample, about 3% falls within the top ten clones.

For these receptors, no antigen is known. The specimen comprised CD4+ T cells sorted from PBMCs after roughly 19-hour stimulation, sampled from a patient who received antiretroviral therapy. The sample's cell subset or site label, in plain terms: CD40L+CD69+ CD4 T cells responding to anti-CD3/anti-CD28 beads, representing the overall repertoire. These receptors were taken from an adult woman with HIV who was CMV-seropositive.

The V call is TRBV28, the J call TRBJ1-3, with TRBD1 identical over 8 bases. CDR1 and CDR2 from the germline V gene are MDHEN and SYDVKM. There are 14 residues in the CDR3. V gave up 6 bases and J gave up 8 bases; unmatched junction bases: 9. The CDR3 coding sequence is TGTGCCAGCAGACCCAGCGGACAGGGTGACACCATATATTTT. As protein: CASRPSGQGDTIYF. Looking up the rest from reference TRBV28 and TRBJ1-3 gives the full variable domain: DVKVTQSSRYLVKRTGEKVFLECVQDMDHENMFWYRQDPGLGLRLIYFSYDVKMKEKGDIPEGYSVSREKKERFSLILESASTNQTSMYLCASRPSGQGDTIYFGEGSWLTVV.

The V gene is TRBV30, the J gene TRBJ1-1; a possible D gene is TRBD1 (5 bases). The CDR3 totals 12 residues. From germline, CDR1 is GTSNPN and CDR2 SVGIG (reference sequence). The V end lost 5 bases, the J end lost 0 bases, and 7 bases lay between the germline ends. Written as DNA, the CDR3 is TGTGCCTGGGACAGATTGAACACTGAAGCTTTCTTT. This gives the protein CAWDRLNTEAFF. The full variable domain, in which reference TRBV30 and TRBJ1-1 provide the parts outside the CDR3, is SQTIHQWPATLVQPVGSPLSLECTVEGTSNPNLYWYRQAAGRGLQLLFYSVGIGQISSEVPQNLSASRPQDRQFILSSKKLLLSDSGFYLCAWDRLNTEAFFGQGTRLTVV.

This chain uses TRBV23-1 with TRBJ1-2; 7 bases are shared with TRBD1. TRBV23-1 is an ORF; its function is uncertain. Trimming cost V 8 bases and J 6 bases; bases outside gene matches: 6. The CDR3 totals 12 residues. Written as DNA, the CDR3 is TGCGCCAGCGCGACAGGGATGGATGGCTACACCTTC. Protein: CASATGMDGYTF.

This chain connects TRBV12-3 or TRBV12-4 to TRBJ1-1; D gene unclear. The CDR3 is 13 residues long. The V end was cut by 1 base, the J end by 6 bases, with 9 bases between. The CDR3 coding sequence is TGTGCCAGCAGTTTAGTGGCCCCCGCTGAAGCTTTCTTT. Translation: CASSLVAPAEAFF.

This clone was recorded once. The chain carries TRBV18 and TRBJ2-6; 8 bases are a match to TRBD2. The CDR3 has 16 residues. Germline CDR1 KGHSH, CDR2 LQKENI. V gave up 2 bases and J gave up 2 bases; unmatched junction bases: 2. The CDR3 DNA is TGTGCCAGCTCACCAGGAGCGGGGGCTGGGGCCAACGTCCTGACTTTC. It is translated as CASSPGAGAGANVLTF.

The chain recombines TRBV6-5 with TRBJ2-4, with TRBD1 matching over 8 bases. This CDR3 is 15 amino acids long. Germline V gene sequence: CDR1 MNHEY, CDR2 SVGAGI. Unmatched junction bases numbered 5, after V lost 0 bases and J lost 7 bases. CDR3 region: CASSYSAGGRNIQYF. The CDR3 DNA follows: TGTGCCAGCAGTTACTCTGCAGGGGGCAGGAACATTCAGTACTTC.

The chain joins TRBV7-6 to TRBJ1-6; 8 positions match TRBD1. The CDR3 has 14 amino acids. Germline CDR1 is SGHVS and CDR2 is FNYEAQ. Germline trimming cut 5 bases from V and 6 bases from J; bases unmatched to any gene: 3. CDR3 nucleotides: TGTGCCAGCAGCCCAGGGGGCTCTAATTCACCCCTCCACTTT. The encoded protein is CASSPGGSNSPLHF.

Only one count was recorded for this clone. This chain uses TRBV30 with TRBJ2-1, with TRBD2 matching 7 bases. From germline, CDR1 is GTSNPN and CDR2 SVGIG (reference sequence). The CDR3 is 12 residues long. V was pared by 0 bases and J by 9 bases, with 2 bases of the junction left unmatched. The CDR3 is CAWSVGEGEQFF. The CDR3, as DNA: TGTGCCTGGAGTGTTGGGGAGGGTGAGCAGTTCTTC.

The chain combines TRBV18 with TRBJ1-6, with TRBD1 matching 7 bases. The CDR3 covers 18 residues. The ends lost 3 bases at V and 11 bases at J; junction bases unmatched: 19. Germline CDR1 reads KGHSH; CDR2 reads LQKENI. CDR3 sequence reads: CASSPRLQGLHGVAPLHF. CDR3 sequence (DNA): TGTGCCAGCTCACCCAGATTACAGGGGCTCCACGGAGTGGCACCCCTCCACTTT.

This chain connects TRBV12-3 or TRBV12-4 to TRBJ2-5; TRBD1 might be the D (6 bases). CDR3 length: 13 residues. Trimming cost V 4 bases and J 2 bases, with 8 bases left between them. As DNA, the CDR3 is TGTGCCAGCAGTTCGGACAGACAAGAGACCCAGTACTTC. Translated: CASSSDRQETQYF.

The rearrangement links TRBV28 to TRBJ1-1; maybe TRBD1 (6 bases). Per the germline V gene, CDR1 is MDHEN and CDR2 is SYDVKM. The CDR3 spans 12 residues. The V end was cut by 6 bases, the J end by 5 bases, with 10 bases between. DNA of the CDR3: TGTGCCAGCAGCCTAGGACAGACTGAAGCTTTCTTT. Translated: CASSLGQTEAFF. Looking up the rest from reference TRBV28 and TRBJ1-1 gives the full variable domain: DVKVTQSSRYLVKRTGEKVFLECVQDMDHENMFWYRQDPGLGLRLIYFSYDVKMKEKGDIPEGYSVSREKKERFSLILESASTNQTSMYLCASSLGQTEAFFGQGTRLTVV.

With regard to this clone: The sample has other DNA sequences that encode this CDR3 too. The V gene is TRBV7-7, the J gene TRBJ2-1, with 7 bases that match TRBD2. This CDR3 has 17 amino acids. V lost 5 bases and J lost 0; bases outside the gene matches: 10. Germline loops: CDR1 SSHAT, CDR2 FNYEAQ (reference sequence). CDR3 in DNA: TGTGCCAGCAGCCGCAGCCCGGGGGGAAGCTCCTACAATGAGCAGTTCTTC. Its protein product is CASSRSPGGSSYNEQFF. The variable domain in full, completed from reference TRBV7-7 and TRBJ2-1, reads GAGVSQSPRYKVTKRGQDVTLRCDPISSHATLYWYQQALGQGPEFLTYFNYEAQPDKSGLPSDRFSAERPEGSISTLTIQRTEQRDSAMYRCASSRSPGGSSYNEQFFGPGTRLTVL.

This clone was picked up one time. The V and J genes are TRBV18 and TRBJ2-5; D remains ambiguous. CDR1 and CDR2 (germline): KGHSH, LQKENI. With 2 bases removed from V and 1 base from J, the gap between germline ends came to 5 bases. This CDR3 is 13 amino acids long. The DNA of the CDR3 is TGTGCCAGCTCACCAAATAGCCAAGAGACCCAGTACTTC. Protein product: CASSPNSQETQYF. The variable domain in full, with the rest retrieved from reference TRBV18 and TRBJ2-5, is NAGVMQNPRHLVRRRGQEARLRCSPMKGHSHVYWYRQLPEEGLKFMVYLQKENIIDESGMPKERFSAEFPKEGPSILRIQQVVRGDSAAYFCASSPNSQETQYFGPGTRLLVL.

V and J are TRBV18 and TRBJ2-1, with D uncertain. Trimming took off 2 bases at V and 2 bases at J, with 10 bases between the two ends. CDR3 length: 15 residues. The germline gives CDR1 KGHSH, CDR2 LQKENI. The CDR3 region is CASSPSAGAYNEQFF. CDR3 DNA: TGTGCCAGCTCACCATCGGCAGGTGCCTACAATGAGCAGTTCTTC.

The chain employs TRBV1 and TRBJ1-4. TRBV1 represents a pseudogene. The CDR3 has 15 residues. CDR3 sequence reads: CTSSQGRWGNEKLFF. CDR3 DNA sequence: TGCACCAGCAGCCAAGGACGGTGGGGTAATGAAAAACTGTTTTTT.

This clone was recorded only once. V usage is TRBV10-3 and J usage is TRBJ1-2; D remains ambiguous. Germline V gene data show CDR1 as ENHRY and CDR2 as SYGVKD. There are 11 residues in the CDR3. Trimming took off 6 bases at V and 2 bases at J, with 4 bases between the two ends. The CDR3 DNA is TGTGCCATCAGACAGAACTATGGCTACACCTTC. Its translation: CAIRQNYGYTF.

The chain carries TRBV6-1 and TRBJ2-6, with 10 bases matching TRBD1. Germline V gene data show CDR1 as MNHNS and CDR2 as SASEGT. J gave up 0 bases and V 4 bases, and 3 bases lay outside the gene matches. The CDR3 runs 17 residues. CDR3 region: CASSVGTGVSGANVLTF. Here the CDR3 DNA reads TGTGCCAGCAGTGTAGGGACAGGGGTCTCTGGGGCCAACGTCCTGACTTTC.

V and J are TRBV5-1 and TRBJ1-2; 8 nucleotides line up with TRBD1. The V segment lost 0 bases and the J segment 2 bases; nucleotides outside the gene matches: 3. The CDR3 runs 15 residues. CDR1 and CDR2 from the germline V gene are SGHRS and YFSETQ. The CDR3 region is CASSLEGTGNYGYTF. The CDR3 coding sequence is TGCGCCAGCAGCTTGGAAGGGACAGGCAACTATGGCTACACCTTC.

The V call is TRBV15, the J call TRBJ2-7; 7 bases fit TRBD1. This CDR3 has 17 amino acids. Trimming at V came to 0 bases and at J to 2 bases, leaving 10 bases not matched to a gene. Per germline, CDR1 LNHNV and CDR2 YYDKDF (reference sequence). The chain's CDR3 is CATSRDSIWDSAYEQYF. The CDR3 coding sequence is TGTGCCACCAGCAGAGACTCGATATGGGACAGCGCCTACGAGCAGTACTTC.